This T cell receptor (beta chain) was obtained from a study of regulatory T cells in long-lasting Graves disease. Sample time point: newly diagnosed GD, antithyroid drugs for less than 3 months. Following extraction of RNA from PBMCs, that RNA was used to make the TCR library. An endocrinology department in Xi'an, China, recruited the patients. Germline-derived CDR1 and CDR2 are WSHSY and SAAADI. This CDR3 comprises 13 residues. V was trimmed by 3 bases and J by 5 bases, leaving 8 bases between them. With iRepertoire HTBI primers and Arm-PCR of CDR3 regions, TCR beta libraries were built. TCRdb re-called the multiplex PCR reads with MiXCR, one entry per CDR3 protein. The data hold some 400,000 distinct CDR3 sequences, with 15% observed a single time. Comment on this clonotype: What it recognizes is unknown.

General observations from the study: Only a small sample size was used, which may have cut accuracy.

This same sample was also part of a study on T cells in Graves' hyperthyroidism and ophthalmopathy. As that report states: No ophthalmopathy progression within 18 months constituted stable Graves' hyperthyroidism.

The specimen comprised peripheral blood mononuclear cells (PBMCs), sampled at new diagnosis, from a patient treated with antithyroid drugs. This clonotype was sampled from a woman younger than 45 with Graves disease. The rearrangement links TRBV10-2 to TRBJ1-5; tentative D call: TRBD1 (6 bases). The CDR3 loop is CASSDRGDQPQHF. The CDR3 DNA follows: TGCGCCAGCAGTGATAGGGGGGATCAGCCCCAGCATTTT.